Listed here are 25 T cell receptor beta chains from one sample, sequenced in a study of cytomegalovirus exposure and HLA in healthy donors (dated by TCRdb to about 2017). Library generation was performed with the immunoSEQ multiplex PCR assay. The table comes from immuneACCESS by way of TCRdb, which keeps in-frame sequences with V and J called. Part of the clones is missing from these tables; in studies checked, under half for an unresolved V gene and the rest for unknown reasons. In this sample the table shows roughly 50,000 clones, 75% to 95% of which occur a single time. Of the sample, 3% to 3.5% falls within the top ten clones. What was sequenced was PBMCs. These receptors all come from a man between 18 and 29 years old in good health and CMV-seronegative.

V is TRBV2 and J is TRBJ2-1; 9 bases fit TRBD2. Germline lookup yields CDR1 SNHLY and CDR2 FYNNEI. This CDR3 is built from 15 residues. V was clipped by 7 bases and J by 5 bases; unmatched bases: 9. The CDR3 bases are TGTGCCAGCAAAGGGTGGCGGGAGGGTAACAATGAGCAGTTCTTC. Encoded protein: CASKGWREGNNEQFF.

The rearrangement links TRBV29-1 to TRBJ2-1, with a possible D match to TRBD1 (5 bases). The V gene's germline CDR1 is SQVTM and CDR2 ANQGSEA. Trimming shortened V by 1 base and J by 9 bases, and 16 bases separated the two germline ends. The CDR3 loop spans 14 amino acids. The CDR3 here is CSVEVGRADGEQFF. The CDR3 DNA is TGCAGCGTTGAAGTAGGCAGGGCGGATGGTGAGCAGTTCTTC.

This clone was counted once. This rearrangement joins TRBV5-5 to TRBJ2-7, with unresolved D. Germline V gene data show CDR1 as SGHKS and CDR2 as YYEKEE (reference sequence). The CDR3 has 15 residues. V lost 2 bases to trimming and J lost 1 base, with 13 bases between them. The DNA for the CDR3 is TGTGCCAGCAGCTTCCCCGGTACGAGTTCCTACGAGCAGTACTTC. Amino acids: CASSFPGTSSYEQYF.

The chain uses TRBV7-9 and TRBJ1-2; D unclear. Germline CDR1 is SEHNR and CDR2 is FQNEAQ (reference sequence). The CDR3 spans 15 residues. V lost 1 base and J lost 6, with 15 bases in between. CDR3 protein: CASSLDPGSFDGYTF. As DNA, the CDR3 is TGTGCCAGCAGCTTAGACCCGGGATCTTTCGATGGCTACACCTTC.

The chain recombines TRBV18 with TRBJ2-5; TRBD1 aligns across 8 bases. With 6 bases clipped from V and 5 bases from J, the junction kept 11 bases outside the gene matches. This CDR3 has 15 residues. Germline CDR1 reads KGHSH; CDR2 reads LQKENI. The CDR3 region has the DNA TGTGCCAGCTCGCAGGACAGGGTAAATACGGAGACCCAGTACTTC. The encoded protein is CASSQDRVNTETQYF.

The V call is TRBV7-2, the J call TRBJ2-7; D perhaps matches TRBD2 (5 bases). Germline V gene lookup returns CDR1 SGHTA and CDR2 FQGNSA. The CDR3 is 14 residues long. Trimming cost V 5 bases and J 1 base, with 12 bases left between them. As DNA, the CDR3 is TGTGCCAGCAGCCCATCAGGACTTTCCTACGAGCAGTACTTC. Its translation: CASSPSGLSYEQYF.

The chain uses TRBV27 and TRBJ2-2; 9 positions agree with TRBD2. CDR1 MNHEY and CDR2 SMNVEV come from the germline V gene (reference sequence). V was pared by 4 bases and J by 5 bases, with 8 bases of the junction left unmatched. The CDR3 spans 16 residues. Written as DNA, the CDR3 is TGTGCCAGCAGTTCTAACGGCGGGAGGGTGACCGGGGAGCTGTTTTTT. Amino acid sequence: CASSSNGGRVTGELFF.

The chain carries TRBV2 and TRBJ2-5, with D possibly being TRBD2 (5 bases). The V and J ends lost 0 bases and 5 bases respectively, with 10 bases between them. CDR1 SNHLY and CDR2 FYNNEI come from the germline V gene. This CDR3 spans 14 amino acids. CDR3 region: CASSEAWGVETQYF. CDR3 sequence (DNA): TGTGCCAGCAGTGAAGCTTGGGGAGTGGAGACCCAGTACTTC.

This rearrangement joins TRBV9 to TRBJ1-4; 10 positions agree with TRBD1. The CDR3 runs to 15 residues. Trimming cost V 2 bases and J 6 bases; bases outside gene matches: 4. CDR1 is SGDLS and CDR2 is YYNGEE in the germline V gene. The CDR3 DNA reads as TGTGCCAGCAGCGTCGCCGGGACAGGGGATGAAAAACTGTTTTTT. Translation: CASSVAGTGDEKLFF.

This chain uses TRBV5-1 with TRBJ2-7; the match to TRBD1 covers 7 bases. CDR3 length: 15 residues. Germline V gene lookup returns CDR1 SGHRS and CDR2 YFSETQ. V shed 0 bases, J shed 3 bases, and the junction held 6 bases outside the gene matches. The CDR3 DNA follows: TGCGCCAGCAGCTTGGGACAGGGCGAGGTCTACGAGCAGTACTTC. Amino acid sequence: CASSLGQGEVYEQYF.

This chain connects TRBV5-4 to TRBJ1-1, with TRBD1 identical over 7 bases. Germline CDR1 is SGHNT and CDR2 is YYREEE (reference sequence). This CDR3 has 16 residues. V lost 4 bases and J lost 3; bases outside the gene matches: 12. CDR3: CASSPTTGTAHTEAFF. The CDR3 DNA reads as TGTGCCAGCAGCCCTACGACAGGGACAGCCCACACTGAAGCTTTCTTT.

The rearrangement uses TRBV10-2 and TRBJ2-1; no definite D call. Per germline, CDR1 WSHSY and CDR2 SAAADI. V dropped 6 bases and J dropped 1 base, with 10 bases sitting between them. The CDR3 is made up of 14 amino acids. As DNA, the CDR3 is TGCGCCAGCAGGGCCTTCACATCCTACAATGAGCAGTTCTTC. It encodes CASRAFTSYNEQFF.

This chain uses TRBV4-1 with TRBJ2-7; tentatively, D is TRBD2 (7 bases). The CDR3 consists of 18 residues. The ends were cut back, 0 bases at V and 0 bases at J, with 18 bases in the middle. CDR1 and CDR2 (germline): MGHRA, YSYEKL. The CDR3 DNA is TGCGCCAGCAGCCAAGAAGGAGGGAGGGGGGTCATCTCCTACGAGCAGTACTTC. Translated, it gives CASSQEGGRGVISYEQYF.

The V gene is TRBV29-1, the J gene TRBJ2-5, with D maybe TRBD1 (5 bases). The CDR3 is 12 residues long. In germline, CDR1 is SQVTM, CDR2 ANQGSEA. V was shortened by 4 bases and J by 1 base, with 7 bases between the two germline ends. The CDR3 nucleotides are TGCAGCGTTGCTAGGGGCCAAGAGACCCAGTACTTC. This codes for CSVARGQETQYF. The complete variable domain, with remaining parts taken from reference TRBV29-1 and TRBJ2-5, reads SAVISQKPSRDICQRGTSLTIQCQVDSQVTMMFWYRQQPGQSLTLIATANQGSEATYESGFVIDKFPISRPNLTFSTLTVSNMSPEDSSIYLCSVARGQETQYFGPGTRLLVL.

The chain is built from TRBV28 and TRBJ2-7; weak D call: TRBD2 (5 bases). Germline V gene data show CDR1 as MDHEN and CDR2 as SYDVKM. Trimming removed 1 base from V and 0 bases from J, with 10 bases in between. This CDR3 is 15 amino acids long. The CDR3 DNA is TGTGCCAGCAGTTTATATACGGGGAGCTCCTACGAGCAGTACTTC. It translates to CASSLYTGSSYEQYF.

J is TRBJ1-1 and V is TRBV4-1, with TRBD1 matching over 9 bases. Germline CDR1 and CDR2: MGHRA and YSYEKL. V lost 0 bases and J lost 10; bases outside the gene matches: 9. This CDR3 comprises 15 residues. CDR3 sequence: CASSQDRDRVSGAFF. CDR3 nucleotides: TGCGCCAGCAGCCAAGATCGGGACAGGGTATCAGGAGCTTTCTTT.

This clone was recorded once. The genes are TRBV28 and TRBJ2-7, with 12 bases lining up with TRBD2. The CDR3 spans 15 residues. The J segment lost 5 bases and the V segment lost 7 bases, leaving 9 bases of the junction unmatched. Germline assignment: CDR1 MDHEN and CDR2 SYDVKM. CDR3 nucleotides: TGTGCCAGCATAAGTGGGACTAGCGGGCTCCACGAGCAGTACTTC. It yields the protein CASISGTSGLHEQYF.

This sequence joins TRBV30 and TRBJ2-3, with 7 nucleotides matching TRBD1. CDR1 and CDR2 from the germline V gene are GTSNPN and SVGIG (reference sequence). The length of the CDR3 is 15 residues. The V and J ends lost 5 bases and 2 bases, in that order; junction bases with no gene match: 10. The CDR3 protein is CAWGRQGTSTDTQYF. In DNA form, the CDR3 reads TGTGCCTGGGGGCGACAGGGAACTTCCACAGATACGCAGTATTTT.

The chain recombines TRBV4-1 with TRBJ2-3; D gene ambiguous. The CDR3 runs 15 residues. V was trimmed by 1 base and J by 3 bases, leaving 11 bases between them. CDR1 and CDR2 from the germline V gene are MGHRA and YSYEKL. The CDR3 sequence is CASSQGVIGTDTQYF. DNA for the CDR3: TGCGCCAGCAGCCAAGGCGTAATTGGTACAGATACGCAGTATTTT.

The CDR3 DNA reads TGTGCCAGCTCCCCGGGAATCGGATACGGCATTCAGTACTTC. It codes for CASSPGIGYGIQYF. J is TRBJ2-4 and V is TRBV19; a weak D match, TRBD2 (5 bases). The CDR3 totals 14 residues. V was shortened by 9 bases and J by 9 bases, with 21 bases between the two germline ends. CDR1 is LNHDA, CDR2 SQIVND, per germline (reference sequence).

This chain joins TRBV5-6 and TRBJ2-2; TRBD1 agrees at 10 bases. This CDR3 contains 16 residues. The V gene's germline CDR1 is SGHDT and CDR2 YYEEEE. V dropped 4 bases and J dropped 3; count of bases not matched to a gene: 6. This CDR3 reads CASSDSGTGDTGELFF. The DNA of the CDR3 is TGTGCCAGCAGCGACTCCGGGACAGGGGACACCGGGGAGCTGTTTTTT.

The V and J genes are TRBV11-2 and TRBJ2-1, with 10 bases fitting TRBD2. This CDR3 comprises 17 residues. The ends lost 0 bases at V and 5 bases at J; junction bases unmatched: 7. In germline, CDR1 is SGHAT, CDR2 FQNNGV. The CDR3 spells CASSLEAWLAGDNEQFF. As DNA, the CDR3 is TGTGCCAGCAGCTTAGAAGCGTGGCTAGCGGGAGACAATGAGCAGTTCTTC.

The chain is built from TRBV7-9 and TRBJ2-7, with D possibly being TRBD1 (7 bases). V was pared by 5 bases and J by 5 bases, with 16 bases between. CDR1 and CDR2 (germline): SEHNR, FQNEAQ (reference sequence). This CDR3 region has 14 residues. The CDR3 region is CASSPGGKSDEQYF. The CDR3 DNA reads as TGTGCCAGCAGCCCAGGGGGGAAATCGGACGAGCAGTACTTC.

The genes are TRBV6-6 and TRBJ1-2; no definite D call. The germline V and J ends were trimmed by 7 bases and 2 bases, with 8 bases remaining between them. The CDR3 is 12 amino acids. Per the germline V gene, CDR1 is MNHNY and CDR2 is SVGAGI (reference sequence). CDR3 protein: CASTQSNYGYTF. CDR3 bases: TGTGCCAGCACCCAAAGCAACTATGGCTACACCTTC.

The genes are TRBV5-5 and TRBJ1-5; the match to TRBD1 covers 10 bases. Germline CDR1 SGHKS, CDR2 YYEKEE (reference sequence). V shed 4 bases, J shed 6 bases, and the junction held 7 bases outside the gene matches. The CDR3 has 15 amino acids. This chain's CDR3 is CASSLDRGKGQPQHF. As DNA, the CDR3 is TGTGCCAGCAGCCTGGACAGGGGGAAAGGTCAGCCCCAGCATTTT.